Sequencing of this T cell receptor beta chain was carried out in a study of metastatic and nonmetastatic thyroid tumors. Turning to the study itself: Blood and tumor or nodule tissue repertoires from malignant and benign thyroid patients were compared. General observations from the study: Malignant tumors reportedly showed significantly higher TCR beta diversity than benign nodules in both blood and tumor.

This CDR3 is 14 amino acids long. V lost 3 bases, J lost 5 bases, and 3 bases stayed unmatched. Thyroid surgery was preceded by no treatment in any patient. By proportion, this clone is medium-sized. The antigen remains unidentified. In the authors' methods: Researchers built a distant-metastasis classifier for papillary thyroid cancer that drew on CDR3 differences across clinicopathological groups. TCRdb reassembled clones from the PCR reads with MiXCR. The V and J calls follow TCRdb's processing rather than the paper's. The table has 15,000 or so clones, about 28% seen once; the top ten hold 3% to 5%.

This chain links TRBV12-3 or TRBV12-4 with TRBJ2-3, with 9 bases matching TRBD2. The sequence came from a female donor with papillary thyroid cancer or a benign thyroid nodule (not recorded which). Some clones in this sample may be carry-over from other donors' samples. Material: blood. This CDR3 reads CASSFLSGRDTQYF. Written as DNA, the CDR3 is TGTGCCAGCAGTTTTCTTAGCGGGAGAGATACGCAGTATTTT.